Shown below are 13 T cell receptor beta chains from a single sample sequenced in a study of T cells in Graves' hyperthyroidism and ophthalmopathy. Using RNA transcripts as the source, TCR beta CDR3 regions were amplified. With the HTBI primer set, the TCR CDR3 went through a first round of RT-PCR. MiXCR was run by TCRdb on the multiplex PCR reads, yielding one entry per CDR3 protein. This sample yields 400,000 to 500,000 distinct CDR3 sequences, of which approximately 15% are seen a single time; less than 20% belongs to the top ten. Sequences were obtained from blood. The origin of the receptors is a woman younger than 30 with Graves' hyperthyroidism.

Many counts were recorded for this clonotype. CDR3 sequence reads: CASSPGTEFTTMGYGYTF. The CDR3 DNA sequence: TGTGCCAGTAGCCCCGGGACAGAATTTACTACAATGGGTTATGGCTACACCTTC. The V and J genes are TRBV19 and TRBJ1-2, with 7 bases that match TRBD1. The CDR3 contains 18 residues. V lost 6 bases to trimming and J lost 5 bases; unmatched junction nucleotides: 21. Looked up from germline, CDR1 is LNHDA and CDR2 is SQIVND (reference sequence).

This clonotype appeared many times. The rearrangement joins TRBV7-2 to TRBJ1-2; D gene uncertain. Germline V gene data show CDR1 as SGHTA and CDR2 as FQGNSA. This CDR3 contains 14 residues. Trimming left V 1 base short and J 4 bases short, with 10 bases between. The CDR3 is CASSLDRTFYGYTF. The CDR3 DNA follows: TGTGCCAGCAGCTTAGATAGGACGTTCTATGGCTACACCTTC.

This clonotype was picked up many times. The chain joins TRBV12-3 or TRBV12-4 to TRBJ1-1; D ambiguous. V was pared by 3 bases and J by 4 bases, with 9 bases between. This CDR3 is built from 13 residues. The CDR3 DNA follows: TGTGCCAGCAGTTTCGTCAGGCTCACTGAAGCTTTCTTT. Its protein is CASSFVRLTEAFF.

The genes are TRBV11-2 and TRBJ2-5; TRBD1 agrees at 12 bases. The CDR3 is 14 residues long. The J segment lost 5 bases and the V segment lost 5 bases, leaving 3 bases of the junction unmatched. The germline gives CDR1 SGHAT, CDR2 FQNNGV. This CDR3 reads CASSGTGGAETQYF. DNA of the CDR3: TGTGCCAGCAGCGGGACAGGGGGCGCGGAGACCCAGTACTTC.

This clonotype was observed many times. The V gene is TRBV20-1, the J gene TRBJ1-6; no definite D call. CDR1 DFQATT and CDR2 SNEGSKA come from the germline V gene (reference sequence). This CDR3 is built from 14 residues. The germline V and J ends were trimmed by 4 bases and 8 bases, with 15 bases remaining between them. As DNA, the CDR3 is TGCAGTGCTACCGAGGACCCAAGGGATTCACCCCTCCACTTT. It yields the protein CSATEDPRDSPLHF.

This clonotype appeared many times. The chain employs TRBV6-5 and TRBJ1-2; tentatively, D is TRBD1 (6 bases). Trimming shortened V by 4 bases and J by 4 bases, and 13 bases separated the two germline ends. Germline values: CDR1 MNHEY, CDR2 SVGAGI. This CDR3 has 14 residues. The CDR3 bases are TGTGCCAGCAGTTTAGGACAGCCGTCCTATGGCTACACCTTC. Amino acid sequence: CASSLGQPSYGYTF.

This clonotype was observed at least ten times. CDR3 sequence reads: CASSAREGGLYEQYF. CDR3 nucleotide sequence: TGTGCCAGCAGCGCCAGAGAAGGGGGACTATACGAGCAGTACTTC. The chain links TRBV7-2 to TRBJ2-7, with a weak D call TRBD2 (7 bases). CDR1 SGHTA and CDR2 FQGNSA come from the germline V gene. V was pared by 5 bases and J by 4 bases, with 18 bases between. The CDR3 is made up of 15 amino acids.

This clonotype was seen at least ten times. The gene calls are TRBV30 and TRBJ1-2; no clear D. Germline CDR1 is GTSNPN and CDR2 is SVGIG (reference sequence). CDR3 length equals 13 residues. V shed 3 bases and J shed 0 bases, with 8 bases lying between them. CDR3 amino acids: CAWRLLANYGYTF. The CDR3 coding sequence is TGTGCCTGGAGGTTACTGGCTAACTATGGCTACACCTTC.

This clonotype was observed many times. CDR3 sequence reads: CAIWPGGSEAFF. CDR3 DNA sequence: TGTGCCATCTGGCCGGGGGGATCTGAAGCTTTCTTT. This rearrangement joins TRBV6-1 to TRBJ1-1, with a weak D call TRBD1 (5 bases). CDR1 is MNHNS, CDR2 SASEGT, per germline. The CDR3 has 12 residues. V lost 10 bases to trimming and J lost 6 bases, with 15 bases between them.

This clonotype was recorded at least ten times. The chain joins TRBV3-1 to TRBJ2-5, with TRBD2 identical over 14 bases. Trimming at V came to 8 bases and at J to 4 bases, leaving 6 bases not matched to a gene. The CDR3 extends over 15 amino acids. Germline lookup yields CDR1 LGHDT and CDR2 YNNKEL (reference sequence). Here the CDR3 reads CASASGTSGRETQYF. The CDR3 DNA sequence: TGTGCCAGCGCCTCCGGGACTAGCGGGAGAGAGACCCAGTACTTC.

This clonotype was detected many times. The chain has TRBV6-1 and TRBJ1-2; 7 bases map to TRBD1. J was trimmed by 8 bases and V by 1 base; bases with no gene match: 7. This CDR3 has 14 amino acids. Germline V gene sequence: CDR1 MNHNS, CDR2 SASEGT. The chain's CDR3 is CASSEDMTGRGYTF. The CDR3 DNA reads TGTGCCAGCAGTGAAGACATGACAGGGCGGGGCTACACCTTC.

There are a few counts of this clonotype. This chain uses TRBV3-1 with TRBJ1-1, with D tentatively TRBD1 (6 bases). CDR3 length: 14 residues. Germline lookup yields CDR1 LGHDT and CDR2 YNNKEL (reference sequence). The V gene lost 3 bases and the J gene lost 0 bases, with 8 bases spanning the gap. CDR3 coding DNA: TGTGCCAGCAGCCAGGACAGATTGAACACTGAAGCTTTCTTT. This codes for CASSQDRLNTEAFF.

The sample holds one count of this clonotype. V gene TRBV2 combines with J gene TRBJ2-5; 8 positions match TRBD2. The CDR3 contains 12 residues. The trim removed 8 bases at V and 2 bases at J, leaving 1 base unmatched. The germline V gene has CDR1 SNHLY and CDR2 FYNNEI. CDR3 amino acids: CASASGQETQYF. CDR3 DNA: TGTGCCAGCGCTAGCGGGCAAGAGACCCAGTACTTC.